This T cell receptor beta chain was found in a study of blood T cell repertoires in COVID-19. Study information: The study drew acute and convalescent COVID-19 samples from the United States, Italy and Spain. Nucleic acid was either cDNA or gDNA, and it came from T cells, B-cell-depleted T cells, or PBMCs.

This clone was seen once. This CDR3 is 15 amino acids long. Germline V gives CDR1 MGHRA, CDR2 YSYEKL. V was pared by 4 bases and J by 8 bases, with 9 bases of the junction left unmatched. Per the original methods: How many nucleated cells were present was estimated from reference gene primer amplification. Here immunoSEQ multiplex PCR was the method, and the copy in TCRdb shows in-frame clones only, minus some. The V and J calls and clone size were taken over from that table, and D and trimming were inferred from the DNA. The table has roughly 120,000 clones, 90% seen once. Sequencing was performed on peripheral blood. This sequence joins TRBV4-1 and TRBJ1-4; 8 bases agree with TRBD1. The sequence came from a middle-aged man with active COVID-19. In DNA, the CDR3 is TGCGCCAGCAGCCCAACGGACAGGGCTTACGAAAAACTGTTTTTT. Translation: CASSPTDRAYEKLFF.